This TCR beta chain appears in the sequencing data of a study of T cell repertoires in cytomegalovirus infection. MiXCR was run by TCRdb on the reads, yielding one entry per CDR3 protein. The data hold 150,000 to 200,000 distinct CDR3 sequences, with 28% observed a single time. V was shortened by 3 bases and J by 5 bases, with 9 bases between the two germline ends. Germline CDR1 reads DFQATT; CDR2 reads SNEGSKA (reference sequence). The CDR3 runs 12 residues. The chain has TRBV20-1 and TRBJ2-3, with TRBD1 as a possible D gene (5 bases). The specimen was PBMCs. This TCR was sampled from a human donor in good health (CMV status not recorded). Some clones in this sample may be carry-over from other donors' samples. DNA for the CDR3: TGCAGTGCTAGGACAGTGCAAGATACGCAGTATTTT. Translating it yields CSARTVQDTQYF.